This TCR beta chain is from a study of blood T cell repertoires in COVID-19. Study background: Some COVID-19 samples were acute and others convalescent; all came from the United States, Italy and Spain. PBMCs, B-cell-depleted T cells, or T cells provided the cDNA or gDNA that made up the material.

In the authors' methods: Amplified reference gene primers provided the basis for estimating nucleated cell counts. The protocol was immunoSEQ multiplex PCR, while the TCRdb copy is restricted to in-frame clones and leaves out a portion. V and J calls and clone size are as listed in that table; D and trimming were resolved from the DNA. The repertoire has fewer than 200,000 clones, approximately 88% of them found once; the top ten carry roughly 4%. The CDR3 covers 14 residues. Trimming took 2 bases from V and 1 from J, leaving 8 bases between them. Germline CDR1 reads ENHRY; CDR2 reads SYGVKD. Sequencing input: peripheral blood. J is TRBJ1-2 and V is TRBV10-3, with D maybe TRBD1 (5 bases). The sequence came from a woman aged 55-69 years who had recovered from COVID-19. The CDR3, as DNA: TGTGCCATCAGTGAGGGGCAGGGTAACTATGGCTACACCTTC. This translates into CAISEGQGNYGYTF.